A selection of T cell receptor beta chains follows, all from one sample in a study of cytomegalovirus exposure and HLA in healthy donors. TCRdb's copy holds only in-frame clones and misses some; the assay was immunoSEQ multiplex PCR. The sample records roughly 57,000 clones, 82% being singletons. Sequenced: PBMCs. These receptors were obtained from a man aged 50 to 60 in good health and CMV-seronegative. The CDR3 runs from the conserved cysteine through the conserved F or W. Each record gives: D gene, V gene, J gene, CDR3 protein, CDR3 DNA. D genes are given only for firm matches.

D gene: .; V gene: TRBV7-9; J gene: TRBJ2-7; CDR3 protein: CASSSTYEQYF; CDR3 DNA: TGTGCCAGCAGCTCAACTTACGAGCAGTACTTC
D gene: TRBD1; V gene: TRBV4-3; J gene: TRBJ1-1; CDR3 protein: CASSQGWGGTGLRNTEAFF; CDR3 DNA: TGCGCCAGCAGCCAAGGGTGGGGTGGGACAGGGTTACGAAACACTGAAGCTTTCTTT
D gene: .; V gene: TRBV4-1; J gene: TRBJ1-5; CDR3 protein: CASSQDEDFQPQHF; CDR3 DNA: TGCGCCAGCAGCCAAGATGAGGATTTTCAGCCCCAGCATTTT
D gene: TRBD1; V gene: TRBV6-5; J gene: TRBJ1-2; CDR3 protein: CASRRQGERYGYTF; CDR3 DNA: TGTGCCAGCAGAAGACAGGGGGAACGATATGGCTACACCTTC
D gene: TRBD1; V gene: TRBV18; J gene: TRBJ1-4; CDR3 protein: CASSPGQGGDEKLFF; CDR3 DNA: TGTGCCAGCTCACCAGGACAGGGAGGGGATGAAAAACTGTTTTTT
D gene: TRBD1; V gene: TRBV19; J gene: TRBJ1-5; CDR3 protein: CASIPGTGGSQPQHF; CDR3 DNA: TGTGCCAGTATCCCCGGGACAGGGGGCAGTCAGCCCCAGCATTTT
D gene: TRBD1; V gene: TRBV15; J gene: TRBJ2-2; CDR3 protein: CATSRAGTGEKELFF; CDR3 DNA: TGTGCCACCAGCAGAGCCGGGACAGGGGAGAAGGAGCTGTTTTTT
D gene: .; V gene: TRBV7-6; J gene: TRBJ1-3; CDR3 protein: CASSSRTVDGRNTIYF; CDR3 DNA: TGTGCCAGCAGCTCTAGAACCGTGGATGGTAGAAACACCATATATTTT
D gene: TRBD2; V gene: TRBV4-1; J gene: TRBJ2-3; CDR3 protein: CASSQGLAGADTQYF; CDR3 DNA: TGCGCCAGCAGCCAAGGACTAGCGGGGGCAGATACGCAGTATTTT
D gene: .; V gene: TRBV6-1; J gene: TRBJ1-5; CDR3 protein: CASSGAGGQPQHF; CDR3 DNA: TGTGCCAGCAGTGGGGCAGGTGGTCAGCCCCAGCATTTT
D gene: TRBD1; V gene: TRBV7-3; J gene: TRBJ2-7; CDR3 protein: CASSQGGTGVYEQYF; CDR3 DNA: TGTGCCAGCAGCCAAGGTGGGACAGGGGTCTACGAGCAGTACTTC
D gene: TRBD1; V gene: TRBV7-8; J gene: TRBJ1-1; CDR3 protein: CASSFPGGVTEAFF; CDR3 DNA: TGTGCCAGCAGCTTTCCAGGGGGCGTCACTGAAGCTTTCTTT
D gene: TRBD2; V gene: TRBV7-6; J gene: TRBJ2-3; CDR3 protein: CASSLGTSGYTDTQYF; CDR3 DNA: TGTGCCAGCAGCTTAGGGACTAGCGGTTACACAGATACGCAGTATTTT
D gene: .; V gene: TRBV18; J gene: TRBJ2-7; CDR3 protein: CASSPLSQASSDEQYF; CDR3 DNA: TGTGCCAGCTCACCACTTTCCCAGGCCAGCTCGGACGAGCAGTACTTC
D gene: .; V gene: TRBV6-1; J gene: TRBJ1-2; CDR3 protein: CASSGHREVRYGYTF; CDR3 DNA: TGTGCCAGCAGTGGGCATAGGGAGGTTCGGTATGGCTACACCTTC
D gene: TRBD1; V gene: TRBV15; J gene: TRBJ2-3; CDR3 protein: CATSRRTGTGADTQYF; CDR3 DNA: TGTGCCACCAGCAGGCGAACCGGGACAGGCGCAGATACGCAGTATTTT
D gene: .; V gene: TRBV9; J gene: TRBJ1-3; CDR3 protein: CASSVGSSGNTIYF; CDR3 DNA: TGTGCCAGCAGCGTAGGCAGCTCTGGAAACACCATATATTTT
D gene: TRBD1; V gene: TRBV19; J gene: TRBJ1-2; CDR3 protein: CASDRGQNYGYTF; CDR3 DNA: TGTGCCAGCGACAGGGGGCAAAACTATGGCTACACCTTC